This TCR beta chain originates from a study of cytomegalovirus exposure and HLA in healthy donors. Points from the study as a whole: Most subjects had HLA-A and HLA-B alleles reportedly predicted accurately by TCR beta sequences. TCR beta sequences numbering around 15,000 were associated with HLA alleles at 0.05 false discovery rate in a later analysis.

This PCR relied on a set of 60 Vbeta primers and 13 Jbeta primers. Only in-frame clones appear in the TCRdb table, and some are missing; sequencing was by immunoSEQ multiplex PCR. There are some 120,000 clones in the sample, with approximately 2.6% held by the top ten. Details on this clone: Its antigen is unknown. Within the sample, other DNA sequences also encode this same CDR3.

The TCR was taken from a man aged 25-45 years in good health and CMV-seronegative. Sample: PBMCs.

The CDR3 loop is CASSPPSVYEQYF. The CDR3 coding sequence is TGTGCCAGCTCACCACCTAGCGTCTACGAGCAGTACTTC. This chain joins TRBV18 and TRBJ2-7; tentative D call: TRBD2 (5 bases). V was shortened by 0 bases and J by 3 bases, with 6 bases between the two germline ends. The CDR3 sequence is 13 residues long. Per germline, CDR1 KGHSH and CDR2 LQKENI. Using reference TRBV18 and TRBJ2-7 for the parts outside the CDR3, the full variable domain is NAGVMQNPRHLVRRRGQEARLRCSPMKGHSHVYWYRQLPEEGLKFMVYLQKENIIDESGMPKERFSAEFPKEGPSILRIQQVVRGDSAAYFCASSPPSVYEQYFGPGTRLTVT.